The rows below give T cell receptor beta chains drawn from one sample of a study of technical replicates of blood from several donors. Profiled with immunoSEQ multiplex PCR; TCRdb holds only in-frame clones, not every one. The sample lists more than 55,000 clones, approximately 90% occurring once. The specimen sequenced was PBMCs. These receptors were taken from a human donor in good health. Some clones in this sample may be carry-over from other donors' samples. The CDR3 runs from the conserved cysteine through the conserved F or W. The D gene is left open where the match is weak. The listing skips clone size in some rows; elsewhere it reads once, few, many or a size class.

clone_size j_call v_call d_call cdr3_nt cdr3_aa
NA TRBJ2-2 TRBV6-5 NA TGTGCCAGCAGTTACACAATTCAGGGGACCGGGGAGCTGTTTTTT CASSYTIQGTGELFF
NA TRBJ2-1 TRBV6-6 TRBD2 TGTGCCAGCAGTTACACCGGGGACGGGGGGAATGAGCAGTTCTTC CASSYTGDGGNEQFF
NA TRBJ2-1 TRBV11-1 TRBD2 TGTGCCAGCAGTCCCATGACTAGCGGGCAATACAATGAGCAGTTCTTC CASSPMTSGQYNEQFF
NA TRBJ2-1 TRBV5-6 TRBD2 TGTGCCAGCAGCTTAAGTCTAGCGGGTACCTACAATGAGCAGTTCTTC CASSLSLAGTYNEQFF
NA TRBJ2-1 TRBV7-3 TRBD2 TGTGCCAGCAGCTTAACCACGGGACTAGGCTACAATGAGCAGTTCTTC CASSLTTGLGYNEQFF
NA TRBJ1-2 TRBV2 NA TGTGCCAGCACACCCCGAATCGGTACTAACTATGGCTACACCTTC CASTPRIGTNYGYTF
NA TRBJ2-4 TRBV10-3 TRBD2 TGTGCCATCAGTTCCGGGACTAGCGGGAGTCTTTTGGCCAAAAACATTCAGTACTTC CAISSGTSGSLLAKNIQYF
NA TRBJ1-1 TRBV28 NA TGTGCCAGCAGTTTACATACACCTAACACTGAAGCTTTCTTT CASSLHTPNTEAFF
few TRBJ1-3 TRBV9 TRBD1 TGTGCCAGCAGCGTAGGCCAGGGGGAAGAATCTGGAAACACCATATATTTT CASSVGQGEESGNTIYF
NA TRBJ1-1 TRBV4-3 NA TGCGCCAGCAGCCAAGACAGGGGTGACACTGAAGCTTTCTTT CASSQDRGDTEAFF
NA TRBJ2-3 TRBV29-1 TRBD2 TGCAGCGCCCTGGGACTAGCGGGGGCGGGAGATACGCAGTATTTT CSALGLAGAGDTQYF
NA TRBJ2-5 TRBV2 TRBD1 TGTGCCAGCAGTGAATTACGGACAGGCCAAGAGACCCAGTACTTC CASSELRTGQETQYF
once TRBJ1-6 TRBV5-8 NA TGTGCCAGCAGCTTTAGTGTACGTTCTAATTCACCCCTCCACTTT CASSFSVRSNSPLHF
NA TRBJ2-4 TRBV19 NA TGTGCCAGTAGTATACTAGCCAAAAACATTCAGTACTTC CASSILAKNIQYF
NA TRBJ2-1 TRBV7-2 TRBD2 TGTGCCAGCAGCTTGGGACTAGCGGGGGACACGGAGCAGTTCTTC CASSLGLAGDTEQFF
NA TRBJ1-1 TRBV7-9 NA TGTGCCAGCAACCTCAGGGGTATGAACTCTGAAGCTTTCTTT CASNLRGMNSEAFF
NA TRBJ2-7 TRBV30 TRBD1 TGTGCCTTCCACCGGGACAGGAGCTCCTACGAGCAGTACTTC CAFHRDRSSYEQYF
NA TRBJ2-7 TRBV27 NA TGTGCCAGCAGTTTATCGGGAGCCTACGAGCAGTACTTC CASSLSGAYEQYF
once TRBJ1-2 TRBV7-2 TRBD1 TGTGCCAGCAGCCCTAGACAGGGGAATGGCTACACCTTC CASSPRQGNGYTF
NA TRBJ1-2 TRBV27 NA TGTGCCAGCAGCTCGGGGGGCGCGGACTATGGCTACACCTTC CASSSGGADYGYTF
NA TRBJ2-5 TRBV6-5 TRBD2 TGTGCCAGCAGGGGGGCTAGCGGGCGGGAGACCCAGTACTTC CASRGASGRETQYF
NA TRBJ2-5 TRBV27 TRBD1 TGTGCCAGCAGTTTAACACGGGACAGGCGGGAGACCCAGTACTTC CASSLTRDRRETQYF
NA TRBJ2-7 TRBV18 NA TGTGCCAGCTCTCGTTCCCAGGGTGATCTCGACGAGCAGTACTTC CASSRSQGDLDEQYF
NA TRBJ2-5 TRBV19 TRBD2 TGTGCCAGTAGCGGGGGGGCTGCAGAGACCCAGTACTTC CASSGGAAETQYF
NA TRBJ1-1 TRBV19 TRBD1 TGTGCCAGTCGATTGGGACAGGGGGTTACTGAAGCTTTCTTT CASRLGQGVTEAFF
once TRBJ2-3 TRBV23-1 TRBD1 TGCGCCAGCAGTCATTGGATCAGGGGGCGGTCAGATACGCAGTATTTT CASSHWIRGRSDTQYF
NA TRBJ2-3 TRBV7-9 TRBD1 TGTGCCAGCAGCTTAGGCGACAGGGGGCGTTCAGATACGCAGTATTTT CASSLGDRGRSDTQYF
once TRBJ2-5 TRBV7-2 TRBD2 TGTGCCAGCAGCAAACAGGGACTAGCGCCTGATAGGGGAGAGACCCAGTACTTC CASSKQGLAPDRGETQYF
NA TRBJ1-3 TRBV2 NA TGTGCCAGCAGCTTCCCGGGCTCTGGAAACACCATATATTTT CASSFPGSGNTIYF
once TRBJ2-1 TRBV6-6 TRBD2 TGTGCCAGCAGGCAGACTAGCGGGAGGGCCAATGAGCAGTTCTTC CASRQTSGRANEQFF
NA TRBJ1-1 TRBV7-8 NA TGTGCCAGCAGCTTAGCGCTAGGGGGGGTGAACACTGAAGCTTTCTTT CASSLALGGVNTEAFF
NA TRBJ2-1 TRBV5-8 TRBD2 TGTGCCAGCAGCCCGGGGGTAGCGGGGGGGCCCTACAATGAGCAGTTCTTC CASSPGVAGGPYNEQFF
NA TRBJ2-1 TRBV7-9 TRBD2 TGTGCCAGCAGCTTAGCGGGGGGACTAGCGGGCTACAATGAGCAGTTCTTC CASSLAGGLAGYNEQFF
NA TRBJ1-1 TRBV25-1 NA TGTGCCAGCAGTTTAAGGGGTACTGAAGCTTTCTTT CASSLRGTEAFF
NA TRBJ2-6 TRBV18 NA TGTGCCAGCTCACCGAGTTTCCGCTCTGGGGCCAACGTCCTGACTTTC CASSPSFRSGANVLTF
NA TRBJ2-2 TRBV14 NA TGTGCCAGCAAGACAGATTCGAACACCGGGGAGCTGTTTTTT CASKTDSNTGELFF
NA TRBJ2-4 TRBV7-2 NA TGTGCCAGCAGCCGCGGGGAATTCGGCATTCAGTACTTC CASSRGEFGIQYF
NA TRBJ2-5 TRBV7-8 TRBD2 TGTGCCAGCAGCACCCGGGGCCTTCCCGGGAGGGCCGGAGAGACCCAGTACTTC CASSTRGLPGRAGETQYF
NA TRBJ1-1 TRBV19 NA TGTGCCAGTAGTAATACCGTGCTTGGGCCCCAGGACACTGAAGCTTTCTTT CASSNTVLGPQDTEAFF
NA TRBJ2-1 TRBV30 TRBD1 TGTGCCTGGAGGGCTCGGGCAGGGGGCAGGAATGAGCAGTTCTTC CAWRARAGGRNEQFF
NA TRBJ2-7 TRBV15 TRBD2 TGTGCCACCAGCAGAGTGCTAGCGGGCTACGAGCAGTACTTC CATSRVLAGYEQYF
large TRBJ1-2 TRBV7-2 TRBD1 TGTGCCAGCAGCTACCCGGGACAGGGGTACTATGGCTACACCTTC CASSYPGQGYYGYTF
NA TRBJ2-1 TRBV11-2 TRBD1 TGTGCCAGCAGTGGACAGGGGAGGGATGAGCAGTTCTTC CASSGQGRDEQFF
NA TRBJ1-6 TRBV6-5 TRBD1 TGTGCCAGCAGTTGGGACAGGGTCCGTTCACCCCTCCACTTT CASSWDRVRSPLHF
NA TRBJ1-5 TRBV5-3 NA TGTGCCAGAAGCTGGGCAGGTCAGCCCCAGCATTTT CARSWAGQPQHF
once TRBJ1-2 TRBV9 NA TGTGCCAGCAGCATGCATGCGGGACTCCCTAACTATGGCTACACCTTC CASSMHAGLPNYGYTF
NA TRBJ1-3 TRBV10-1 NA TGCGCCACCTCCCTGGGGGGGGCTGGAAACACCATATATTTT CATSLGGAGNTIYF
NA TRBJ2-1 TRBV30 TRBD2 TGTGCCTGGAGTCACCTTGGGACTAGGGGCGGGGAGCAGTTCTTC CAWSHLGTRGGEQFF
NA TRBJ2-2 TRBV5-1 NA TGCGCCAGCAGCTCCCGGGAATACACCGGGGAGCTGTTTTTT CASSSREYTGELFF
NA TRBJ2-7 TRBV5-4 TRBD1 TGTGCCAGCAGCCAAGGGGGCAGGGCCACCTCCTACGAGCAGTACTTC CASSQGGRATSYEQYF
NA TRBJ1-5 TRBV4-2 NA TGTGCCAGCAGCCAAGATCCGGGGGATAGCAATCAGCCCCAGCATTTT CASSQDPGDSNQPQHF
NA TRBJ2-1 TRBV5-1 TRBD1 TGCGCCAGCAGCGAAAACCCGGGACAGGGGGCTGGTGAGCAGTTCTTC CASSENPGQGAGEQFF
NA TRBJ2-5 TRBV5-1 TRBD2 TGCGCCAGCAGCTTGGCCTCCATAGCGGGAGGGCAAGAGACCCAGTACTTC CASSLASIAGGQETQYF